This is a list of T cell receptor beta chains from one sample in a study of shared clonotypes between healthy human individuals. Only in-frame clones appear in the TCRdb table, and some are missing; sequencing was by immunoSEQ multiplex PCR. The sample includes almost 700,000 clones, 92% of them seen just once. The material sequenced was naive CD8+ T cells sorted from blood. The origin of the receptors is a man aged 25-45 years in good health. Each CDR3 is given with its conserved first and last residue. The order of the fields is J gene, V gene, CDR3 protein.

TRBJ1-1 | TRBV2 | CASSAQNEAFF
TRBJ2-1 | TRBV2 | CARADRGINNEQFF
TRBJ1-1 | TRBV2 | CASTWGGTVEAFF
TRBJ2-3 | TRBV4-3 | CASSSALADTQYF
TRBJ2-2 | TRBV5-1 | CASSLEGGTGELFF
TRBJ2-2 | TRBV29-1 | CSVTGNANTGELFF
TRBJ2-1 | TRBV5-4 | CASSPNPIAGGPSYNEQFF
TRBJ1-1 | TRBV5-1 | CASRGNMAFF
TRBJ1-1 | TRBV11-2 | CASSQTGIMNTEAFF
TRBJ1-2 | TRBV7-2 | CASSLAQDSFEIYGYTF
TRBJ1-1 | TRBV11-1 | CASKSREATEAFF
TRBJ2-5 | TRBV7-9 | CASSFLSMGRETQYF
TRBJ2-1 | TRBV6-6 | CASTGRLERDNEQFF
TRBJ1-5 | TRBV27 | CASSPRGARGNQPQHF
TRBJ2-5 | TRBV28 | CASKGGWETQYF
TRBJ2-1 | TRBV7-9 | CASSPILASQQRGEQFF
TRBJ2-5 | TRBV5-5 | CASSLGELDQRETQYF
TRBJ2-7 | TRBV29-1 | CSATLAGEESYEQYF
TRBJ2-5 | TRBV11-2 | CASSPSGGGETQYF
TRBJ2-3 | TRBV19 | CASASEGRFADTQYF
TRBJ2-3 | TRBV7-8 | CASSLKLSRGPGDWAFTDTQYF
TRBJ2-7 | TRBV7-9 | CASSSAGGYEQYF
TRBJ2-7 | TRBV7-9 | CASSLAGVHYEQYF
TRBJ2-3 | TRBV27 | CASSPRFSGDPDTQYF
TRBJ2-1 | TRBV27 | CASGLVGEHEQFF
TRBJ2-2 | TRBV29-1 | CSVMPEIPDNTGELFF
TRBJ2-5 | TRBV4-2 | CASSQDVRETQYF
TRBJ2-2 | TRBV7-9 | CASSQGAANTGELFF
TRBJ2-3 | TRBV11-3 | CASSLHQAEPTDTQYF
TRBJ1-5 | TRBV9 | CASSKEANSNQPQHF
TRBJ2-5 | TRBV7-2 | CASSLGWETQYF
TRBJ2-7 | TRBV11-2 | CASQGGYEQYF
TRBJ2-5 | TRBV15 | CATTLDREETQYF
TRBJ2-2 | TRBV27 | CASSLIGTGYTGELFF
TRBJ2-7 | TRBV10-3 | CAISESKGEQQYF
TRBJ2-7 | TRBV7-2 | CASSYGLAGASQYEQYF
TRBJ2-2 | TRBV6-5 | CASSPQTGGMGELFF
TRBJ2-7 | TRBV27 | CASSPTGDLAYEQYF
TRBJ1-5 | TRBV15 | CATSREKTSNQPQHF
TRBJ2-1 | TRBV7-9 | CASSSPSVADEQFF
TRBJ1-3 | TRBV27 | CASSTSPGGNTIYF
TRBJ2-4 | TRBV10-3 | CASRPGQGVLDIQYF
TRBJ2-5 | TRBV7-8 | CASSLLAGRQETQYF
TRBJ2-1 | TRBV10-3 | CAISDRTGVYNEQFF
TRBJ2-7 | TRBV4-1 | CASSTRQGPEAEQYF
TRBJ1-5 | TRBV10-3 | CAISDFGQAANQPQHF
TRBJ2-1 | TRBV7-2 | CASRLAGDSYNEQFF
TRBJ1-2 | TRBV7-9 | CASSRFSPLTGYTF
TRBJ2-5 | TRBV7-3 | CASSTLPQETQYF
TRBJ2-1 | TRBV4-1 | CASSPLVDRVNEQFF
TRBJ1-2 | TRBV29-1 | CSVCLAQTNYGYTF